The clone carrying this TCR beta chain came up many times. Combining iRepertoire HTBI primers with Arm-PCR of CDR3 regions, the authors built TCR beta libraries. Each CDR3 protein is one row after TCRdb ran MiXCR on the multiplex PCR reads. The sample contains a few hundred thousand distinct CDR3 sequences, roughly 15% of which appear only once. The data belong to a study of regulatory T cells in long-lasting Graves disease. V trimming: 3 bases; J trimming: 5 bases; junction bases outside the gene matches: 7. Germline CDR1 and CDR2: SGDLS and YYNGEE. This CDR3 contains 15 residues. Documented time point: newly diagnosed GD, antithyroid drugs for less than 3 months. After RNA was extracted from PBMCs, the TCR library was made from it. This same sample was also taken into another study, of T cells in Graves' hyperthyroidism and ophthalmopathy.

The chain combines TRBV9 with TRBJ2-1; the match to TRBD1 covers 8 bases. Sequences were derived from peripheral blood mononuclear cells (PBMCs), sampled at new diagnosis, from a patient treated with antithyroid drugs. The source is a woman aged 40 to 55 with Graves disease. Here the CDR3 reads CASSARDRTHNEQFF. For the CDR3, the DNA is TGTGCCAGCAGCGCCCGGGACAGGACACACAATGAGCAGTTCTTC.